This paragraph covers one T cell receptor (beta chain) sequence. What it binds is unknown. The data originate from a study of breast tumors, draining lymph nodes, adjacent tissues. TCRdb re-derived calls from the multiplex PCR reads in MiXCR, one entry per CDR3 protein. The data contain tens of thousands of distinct CDR3 sequences, 35% to 50% of them singletons. General study results and limits: The lymph node origin of tumor T cells was framed as consistent with a hypothesis, not demonstrated. Tumors had less TCR diversity than lymph nodes, more than nontumor tissue.

CDR3 length: 15 residues. Trimming took 0 bases from V and 6 from J, leaving 16 bases between them. CDR1 is SGHRS, CDR2 YFSETQ, per germline. This clonotype originated in a female donor with breast cancer. Some clones in this sample may be carry-over from other donors' samples. The sample taken for sequencing was breast tumor tissue. The chain has TRBV5-1 and TRBJ2-7; the D gene is possibly TRBD1 (7 bases). DNA of the CDR3: TGCGCCAGCAGCTTGGAGGCAGGGGGGTACGTCGAGCAGTACTTC. It encodes CASSLEAGGYVEQYF.